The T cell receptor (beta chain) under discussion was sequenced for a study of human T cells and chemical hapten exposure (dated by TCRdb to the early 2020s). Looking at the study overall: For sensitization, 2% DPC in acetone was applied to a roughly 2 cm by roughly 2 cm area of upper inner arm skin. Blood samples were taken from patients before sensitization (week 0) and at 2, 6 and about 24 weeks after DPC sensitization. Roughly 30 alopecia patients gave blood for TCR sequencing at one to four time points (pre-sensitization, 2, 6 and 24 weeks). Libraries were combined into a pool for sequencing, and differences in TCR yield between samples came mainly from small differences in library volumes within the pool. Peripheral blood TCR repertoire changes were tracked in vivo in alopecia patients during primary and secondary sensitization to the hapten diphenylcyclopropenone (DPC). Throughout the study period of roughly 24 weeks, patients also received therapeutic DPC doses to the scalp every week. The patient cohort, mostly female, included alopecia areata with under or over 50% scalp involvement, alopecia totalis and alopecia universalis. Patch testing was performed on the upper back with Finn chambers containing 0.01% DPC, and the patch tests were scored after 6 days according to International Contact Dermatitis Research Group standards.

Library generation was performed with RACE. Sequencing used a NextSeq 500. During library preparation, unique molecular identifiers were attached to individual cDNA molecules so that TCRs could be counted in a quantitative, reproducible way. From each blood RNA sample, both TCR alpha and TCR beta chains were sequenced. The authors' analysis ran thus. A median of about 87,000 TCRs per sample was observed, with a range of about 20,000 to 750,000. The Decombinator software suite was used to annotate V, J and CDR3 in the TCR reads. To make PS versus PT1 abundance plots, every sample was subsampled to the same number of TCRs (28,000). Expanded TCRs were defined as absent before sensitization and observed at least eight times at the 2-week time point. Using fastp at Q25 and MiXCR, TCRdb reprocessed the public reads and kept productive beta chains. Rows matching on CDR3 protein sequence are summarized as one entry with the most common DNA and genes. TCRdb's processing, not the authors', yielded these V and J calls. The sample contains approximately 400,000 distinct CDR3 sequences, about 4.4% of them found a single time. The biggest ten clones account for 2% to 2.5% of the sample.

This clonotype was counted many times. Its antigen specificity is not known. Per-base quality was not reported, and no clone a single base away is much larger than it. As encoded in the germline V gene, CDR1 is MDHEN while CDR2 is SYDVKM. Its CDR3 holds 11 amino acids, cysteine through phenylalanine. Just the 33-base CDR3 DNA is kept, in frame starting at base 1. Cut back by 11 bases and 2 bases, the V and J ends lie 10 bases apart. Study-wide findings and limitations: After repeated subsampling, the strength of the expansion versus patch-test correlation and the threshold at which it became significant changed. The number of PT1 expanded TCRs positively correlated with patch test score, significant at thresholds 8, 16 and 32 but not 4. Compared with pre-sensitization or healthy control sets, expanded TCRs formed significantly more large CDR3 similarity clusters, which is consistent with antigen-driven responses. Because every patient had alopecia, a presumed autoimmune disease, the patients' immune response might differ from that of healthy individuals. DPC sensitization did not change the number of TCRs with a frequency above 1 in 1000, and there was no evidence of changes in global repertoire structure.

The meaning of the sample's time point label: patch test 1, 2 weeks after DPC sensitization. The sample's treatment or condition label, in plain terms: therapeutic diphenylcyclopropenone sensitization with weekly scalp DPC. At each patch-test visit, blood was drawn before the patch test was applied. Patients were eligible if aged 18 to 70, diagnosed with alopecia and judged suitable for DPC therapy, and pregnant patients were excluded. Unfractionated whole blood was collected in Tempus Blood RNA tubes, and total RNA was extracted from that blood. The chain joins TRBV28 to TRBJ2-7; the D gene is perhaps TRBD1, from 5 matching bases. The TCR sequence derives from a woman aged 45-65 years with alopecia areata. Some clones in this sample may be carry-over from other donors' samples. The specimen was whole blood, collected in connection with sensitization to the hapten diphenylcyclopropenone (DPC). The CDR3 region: CASTDPYEQYF. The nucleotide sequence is TGTGCCTCGACAGACCCCTACGAGCAGTACTTC.